The rows below give T cell receptor beta chains drawn from one sample of a study of beta chain features in type 1 diabetes. Repertoires were generated with immunoSEQ multiplex PCR, while TCRdb's copy carries only in-frame clones and drops some. This repertoire shows roughly 230,000 clones, 9% to 10% found once; its top ten account for about 0.037%. Sequenced material: naive CD4+ T cells from blood. All receptors come from a woman aged 18-29 years in good health. Each CDR3 is given with its conserved first and last residue. The D gene is left open where the match is weak. A clone size is listed for some rows: how often the clone was seen (once, few, many), or a class if it is expanded.

j_call d_call v_call clone_size cdr3_nt cdr3_aa
TRBJ2-5 TRBD1 TRBV5-1 few TGCGCCAGCAGCCTGACCGGGACAGGGGTAGAGACCCAGTACTTC CASSLTGTGVETQYF
TRBJ2-5 TRBD2 TRBV5-1 few TGCGCCAGCAGCCCCGGGACTAGCGGCGAAGAGACCCAGTACTTC CASSPGTSGEETQYF
TRBJ2-1 TRBD2 TRBV5-6 few TGTGCCAGCAGCTTCCGGACTGATAGCGGGGGATCAAATGAGCAGTTCTTC CASSFRTDSGGSNEQFF
TRBJ2-7 TRBD1 TRBV27 few TGTGCCAGCAGTTTAAGGTGGCAGGGGGTTGTCCTCTCCTACGAGCAGTACTTC CASSLRWQGVVLSYEQYF
TRBJ1-5 NA TRBV30 few TGTGCCTCCGCGCCCGACAGAGGGACACAGCCCCAGCATTTT CASAPDRGTQPQHF
TRBJ2-5 TRBD1 TRBV7-9 NA TGTGCCAGCAGCCCACGACAGGGCCAAGAGACCCAGTACTTC CASSPRQGQETQYF
TRBJ2-2 TRBD1 TRBV7-3 NA TGTGCCAGCAGAAGACAGGGGGGGACCGGGGAGCTGTTTTTT CASRRQGGTGELFF
TRBJ2-1 TRBD2 TRBV2 few TGTGCCAGCAGTGTCTTGTTTCGGGCTAGCGGGAGCCGGCTCTTATGGGAGCAGTTCTTC CASSVLFRASGSRLLWEQFF
TRBJ1-1 NA TRBV20-1 NA TGCAGTGTAGGCACAGGGTCTGAAGCTTTCTTT CSVGTGSEAFF
TRBJ2-7 NA TRBV30 NA TGTGCCTGGAGTACGCAGGCAGGGAGGCACGAGCAGTACTTC CAWSTQAGRHEQYF
TRBJ1-1 NA TRBV5-1 NA TGCGCCAGCAGCTCCACGGACAGATACACTGAAGCTTTCTTT CASSSTDRYTEAFF
TRBJ2-7 TRBD2 TRBV5-6 NA TGTGCCAGCAGCTTGCTGGCGGGAGTCAACGAGCAGTACTTC CASSLLAGVNEQYF
TRBJ1-2 TRBD1 TRBV6-5 few TGTGCCAGCAGACCTCCGGGACAGGTTGACTACACCTTC CASRPPGQVDYTF
TRBJ2-7 TRBD1 TRBV6-1 NA TGTGCCAGCAGTGAACAGGGGGCGTGGGAGCAGTACTTC CASSEQGAWEQYF